This TCR beta chain was recorded in a study of blood T cell repertoires in COVID-19. For the study at large: Donors in the United States, Italy and Spain gave samples during acute or convalescent COVID-19.

Allocation to cohorts depended on clinical history reported by the participants. Those designated as exposed participants met a COVID-19 case within 2 weeks before study entry. Study processing details: How many nucleated cells were present was estimated from reference gene primer amplification. The table came from immunoSEQ multiplex PCR; TCRdb's copy has only in-frame clones and leaves some out. The DNA was the basis for D and trimming; V, J and clone size are from that table. The table lists approximately 250,000 clones, 75% to 95% of them singletons. Trimming shortened V by 3 bases and J by 4 bases, and 13 bases separated the two germline ends. Per germline, CDR1 MNHEY and CDR2 SVGAGI. This CDR3 spans 14 amino acids.

Sequenced material: PBMCs or T cells enriched from blood (not recorded which). The gene calls are TRBV6-5 and TRBJ2-7; a weak D match, TRBD2 (6 bases). The sequence came from a middle-aged man who had been exposed to COVID-19. The CDR3 sequence: CASSYRGTRYEQYF. CDR3 in DNA: TGTGCCAGCAGTTATCGGGGGACCAGGTACGAGCAGTACTTC.